The clone carrying this TCR beta chain was detected ten times or more. The antigen is unknown. Unique molecular identifiers were present on the cDNA, and a universal primer site came from template switching. TCRdb independently ran MiXCR on the 5' RACE reads; one entry per CDR3 protein. The data show roughly 290,000 distinct CDR3 sequences, 9.5% seen once. The source of the sample is a study of identical twins. Study-wide findings and caveats: Twin-shared out-of-frame alpha sequences were enriched for low generation probability. The abundant beta clonotypes from cord blood had fewer insertions, and memory repertoires had none of this. Conclusions were based on cross-sectional statistical analysis, without following the same donors.

The CDR3 extends over 16 amino acids. Per germline, CDR1 SGHTA and CDR2 FQGNSA. The ends were cut back, 5 bases at V and 1 base at J, with 16 bases in the middle. This sample also appeared in a second study, on yellow fever vaccine responses in identical twins.

Material: CD8+ T cells sorted from blood. This TCR was recovered from a woman under 30 in good health. V usage is TRBV7-2 and J usage is TRBJ2-3; D is perhaps TRBD1 (6 bases). This CDR3 reads CASSPLLAGGTDTQYF. The CDR3 DNA sequence: TGTGCCAGCAGCCCCCTGCTTGCAGGGGGCACAGATACGCAGTATTTT.